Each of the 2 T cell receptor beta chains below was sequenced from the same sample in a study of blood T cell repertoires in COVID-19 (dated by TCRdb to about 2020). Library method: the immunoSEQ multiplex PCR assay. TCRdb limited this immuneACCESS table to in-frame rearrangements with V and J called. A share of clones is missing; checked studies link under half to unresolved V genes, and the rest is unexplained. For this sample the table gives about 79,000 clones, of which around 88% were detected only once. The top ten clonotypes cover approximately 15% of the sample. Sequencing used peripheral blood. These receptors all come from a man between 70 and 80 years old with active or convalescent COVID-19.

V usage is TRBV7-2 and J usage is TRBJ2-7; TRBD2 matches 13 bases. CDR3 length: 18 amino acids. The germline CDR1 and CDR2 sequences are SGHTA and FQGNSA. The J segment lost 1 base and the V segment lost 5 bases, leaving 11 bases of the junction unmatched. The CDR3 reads CASSSRLAGGGSSYEQYF. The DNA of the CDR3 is TGTGCCAGCAGCAGTCGACTAGCGGGAGGTGGAAGTTCCTACGAGCAGTACTTC.

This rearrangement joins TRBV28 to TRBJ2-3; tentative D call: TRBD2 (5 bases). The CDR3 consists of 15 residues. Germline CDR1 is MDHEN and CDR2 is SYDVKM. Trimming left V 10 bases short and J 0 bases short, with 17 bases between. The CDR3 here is CATMTRAGSTDTQYF. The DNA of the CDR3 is TGTGCCACCATGACTCGGGCGGGTAGCACAGATACGCAGTATTTT.